This paragraph reports one T cell receptor (beta chain). These data belong to a study of blood T cell repertoires in COVID-19. The CDR3 loop spans 15 amino acids. V was shortened by 5 bases and J by 4 bases, with 17 bases between the two germline ends. Germline assignment: CDR1 MNHNS and CDR2 SASEGT. Under the authors' procedure: How many nucleated cells were present was estimated from reference gene primer amplification. Profiling relied on immunoSEQ multiplex PCR, and the TCRdb table lists in-frame clones only, not all of them. The D gene and trimming were derived from the DNA, and the V and J assignments and clone size from that table. The data show 200,000 to 250,000 clones, 83% seen once.

The V call is TRBV6-1, the J call TRBJ1-2; D may be TRBD1 (5 bases). The sequenced material came from peripheral blood. The origin of this receptor is a human donor in a cohort sampled during active COVID-19. The CDR3 coding sequence is TGTGCCAGCAGTCTAGGGGCGATTCCATCCTATGGCTACACCTTC. It encodes CASSLGAIPSYGYTF.